These T cell receptor beta chains were read from a single sample in a study of blood T cell repertoires in COVID-19. Method: immunoSEQ multiplex PCR; TCRdb's copy keeps in-frame clones and lacks some. The sample contains 150,000 to 200,000 clones, roughly four fifths of which appear only once. The sample consisted of peripheral blood. All receptors come from a woman of 80 years or more with COVID-19, enrolled during active disease. The CDR3 runs from the conserved cysteine through the conserved F or W. D genes are given only for firm matches. Rows may omit the clone size; those that give it use once, few, many or a size class.

J | D | size | V | CDR3 | DNA
TRBJ2-7 | TRBD1 | NA | TRBV24-1 | CATSDFRGQGKLGQYF | TGTGCCACCAGTGATTTCCGAGGACAGGGCAAGCTAGGGCAGTACTTC
TRBJ2-3 | NA | NA | TRBV5-6 | CASSLDGTSSTDTQYF | TGTGCCAGCAGCTTGGATGGGACTTCTAGCACAGATACGCAGTATTTT
TRBJ1-1 | TRBD1 | NA | TRBV6-1 | CASSDQDRGNTEAFF | TGTGCCAGCAGTGATCAAGACAGGGGTAACACTGAAGCTTTCTTT
TRBJ1-1 | TRBD1 | few | TRBV5-1 | CASSTQGAQGTEAFF | TGCGCCAGCAGCACACAGGGGGCGCAGGGCACTGAAGCTTTCTTT
TRBJ2-1 | TRBD2 | NA | TRBV4-2 | CASSQWEGLVVTTHEQFF | TGTGCCAGCAGCCAATGGGAGGGGTTGGTTGTAACGACCCATGAGCAGTTCTTC
TRBJ1-1 | TRBD1 | NA | TRBV7-9 | CASMTGVGWTEAFF | TGTGCCAGCATGACAGGGGTAGGGTGGACTGAAGCTTTCTTT
TRBJ2-3 | TRBD2 | once | TRBV28 | CASILTRLAGSTDTQYF | TGTGCCAGCATCCTTACCCGACTAGCGGGAAGCACAGATACGCAGTATTTT
TRBJ2-1 | NA | NA | TRBV6-6 | CASSYAAPDGNEQFF | TGTGCCAGCAGTTACGCGGCCCCGGATGGGAATGAGCAGTTCTTC
TRBJ2-7 | NA | NA | TRBV12-1 | CASSLQLAGSYEQYF | TGTGCCAGCAGCTTGCAACTAGCGGGGTCCTACGAGCAGTACTTC
TRBJ2-1 | TRBD2 | NA | TRBV7-2 | CASSLFMTSGGQFF | TGTGCCAGCAGCTTGTTTATGACTAGCGGGGGGCAGTTCTTC
TRBJ2-2 | NA | NA | TRBV5-1 | CASSGSNTGELFF | TGCGCCAGTTCCGGGTCGAACACCGGGGAGCTGTTTTTT
TRBJ1-2 | TRBD1 | NA | TRBV19 | CASSIGTGGRYTF | TGTGCCAGTAGTATTGGGACAGGGGGCAGGTACACCTTC
TRBJ2-3 | NA | NA | TRBV19 | CASRPRDRTDTQYF | TGTGCCAGTAGGCCCCGAGACAGGACAGATACGCAGTATTTT
TRBJ2-1 | TRBD2 | NA | TRBV11-2 | CASSLDPTGGKFF | TGTGCCAGCAGCTTAGATCCTACGGGGGGGAAGTTCTTC
TRBJ2-7 | TRBD1 | few | TRBV7-9 | CASSLVDRGYEQYF | TGTGCCAGCAGCTTAGTCGACAGGGGCTACGAGCAGTACTTC
TRBJ1-1 | TRBD1 | NA | TRBV3-1/TRBV3-2 | CASSQQKTGTGNTEAFF | TGTGCCAGCAGCCAACAAAAGACCGGGACAGGGAACACTGAAGCTTTCTTT
TRBJ2-3 | TRBD2 | NA | TRBV6-5 | CASSSRLAGVTDTQYF | TGTGCCAGCAGTTCGCGACTAGCGGGAGTGACAGATACGCAGTATTTT
TRBJ2-7 | NA | few | TRBV2 | CASESGTDSYEQYF | TGTGCCAGCGAAAGTGGCACAGACTCCTACGAGCAGTACTTC
TRBJ1-2 | NA | NA | TRBV19 | CASSIRSYGYTF | TGTGCCAGTAGTATACGGAGCTATGGCTACACCTTC
TRBJ1-2 | NA | NA | TRBV4-2 | CASSQANREGDGYTF | TGTGCCAGCAGCCAGGCCAACAGGGAGGGGGACGGCTACACCTTC
TRBJ1-4 | NA | NA | TRBV2 | CASSEFRGQNEKLFF | TGTGCCAGCAGTGAATTCCGGGGTCAAAATGAAAAACTGTTTTTT
TRBJ1-2 | TRBD1 | few | TRBV2 | CASRYQGGTGDYGYTF | TGTGCCAGCAGATACCAAGGGGGGACAGGAGACTATGGCTACACCTTC
TRBJ2-7 | TRBD1 | once | TRBV11-2 | CASSLSDRGLEQYF | TGTGCCAGCAGCTTAAGCGACAGGGGGCTTGAGCAGTACTTC
TRBJ2-2 | TRBD2 | NA | TRBV6-6 | CASSSGTSGRAGELFF | TGTGCCAGCAGTTCGGGGACTAGCGGGAGGGCCGGGGAGCTGTTTTTT
TRBJ2-3 | TRBD2 | NA | TRBV19 | CASSVLAGVTDTQYF | TGTGCCAGTAGTGTCCTAGCGGGAGTGACAGATACGCAGTATTTT
TRBJ1-2 | TRBD1 | NA | TRBV29-1 | CSVVDRAFYGYTF | TGCAGCGTCGTGGACAGGGCCTTCTATGGCTACACCTTC
TRBJ1-2 | TRBD1 | few | TRBV2 | CASSEQGEIGGYTF | TGTGCCAGCAGTGAACAGGGGGAGATTGGAGGCTACACCTTC
TRBJ1-2 | NA | NA | TRBV2 | CASSEGGQYGYTF | TGTGCCAGCAGTGAAGGGGGCCAGTATGGCTACACCTTC
TRBJ2-2 | TRBD2 | NA | TRBV20-1 | CSASKLAANTGELFF | TGCAGTGCTAGTAAACTAGCGGCGAACACCGGGGAGCTGTTTTTT
TRBJ1-1 | TRBD1 | NA | TRBV18 | CASSPSQGGAATTEAFF | TGTGCCAGCTCACCATCCCAGGGGGGTGCCGCAACCACTGAAGCTTTCTTT
TRBJ2-7 | NA | NA | TRBV9 | CASSVGGAQWVEQYF | TGTGCCAGCAGCGTAGGCGGGGCCCAATGGGTCGAGCAGTACTTC
TRBJ1-4 | NA | few | TRBV6-6 | CASRRLTGTTNEKLFF | TGTGCCAGCAGACGATTGACAGGAACAACTAATGAAAAACTGTTTTTT
TRBJ1-4 | NA | NA | TRBV28 | CASSEGGEGEKLFF | TGTGCCAGCAGTGAAGGGGGGGAGGGGGAAAAACTGTTTTTT
TRBJ2-7 | TRBD2 | NA | TRBV2 | CASAPGLAGGRYEQYF | TGTGCCAGCGCCCCGGGACTAGCGGGGGGACGTTACGAGCAGTACTTC
TRBJ2-3 | TRBD1 | NA | TRBV7-6 | CASSLTGTGGHRTDTQYF | TGTGCCAGCAGCTTGACCGGGACAGGGGGCCATAGGACAGATACGCAGTATTTT
TRBJ2-2 | TRBD2 | NA | TRBV5-1 | CASSFISSGTGELFF | TGCGCCAGCAGCTTTATCTCTAGCGGAACCGGGGAGCTGTTTTTT
TRBJ2-7 | NA | NA | TRBV7-4 | CASSPSPPQGPSYEQYF | TGTGCCAGCAGCCCTTCCCCCCCCCAGGGGCCCTCCTACGAGCAGTACTTC
TRBJ2-5 | TRBD2 | NA | TRBV4-2 | CASSQAGGIETQYF | TGTGCCAGCAGCCAAGCCGGGGGGATAGAGACCCAGTACTTC
TRBJ1-5 | NA | NA | TRBV30 | CAWSVLAGALNQPQHF | TGTGCCTGGAGTGTACTGGCAGGGGCCCTCAATCAGCCCCAGCATTTT
TRBJ2-1 | TRBD2 | NA | TRBV5-5 | CASSLAPSGTYNEQFF | TGTGCCAGCAGCTTGGCCCCTAGCGGTACCTACAATGAGCAGTTCTTC
TRBJ2-3 | TRBD2 | NA | TRBV18 | CASSPVSGMADTQYF | TGTGCCAGCTCACCAGTTAGCGGGATGGCAGATACGCAGTATTTT
TRBJ1-1 | NA | once | TRBV15 | CATSRSQGNTEAFF | TGTGCCACCAGCAGGTCGCAGGGGAACACTGAAGCTTTCTTT
TRBJ2-1 | TRBD2 | NA | TRBV7-6 | CASSQISGTSGVNEQFF | TGTGCCAGCAGCCAGATATCCGGGACTAGCGGAGTCAATGAGCAGTTCTTC
TRBJ1-2 | TRBD1 | NA | TRBV5-6 | CASSLYRGHFGYTF | TGTGCCAGCAGCTTGTACAGGGGGCACTTTGGCTACACCTTC
TRBJ1-5 | NA | NA | TRBV28 | CASRAGDWSNQPQHF | TGTGCCAGCAGGGCCGGAGATTGGAGCAATCAGCCCCAGCATTTT
TRBJ1-2 | NA | NA | TRBV7-2 | CASSRGLQYGYTF | TGTGCCAGCAGCCGGGGACTACAGTATGGCTACACCTTC
TRBJ2-7 | TRBD2 | NA | TRBV18 | CASSPASGRATYEQYF | TGTGCCAGCTCACCAGCTAGCGGGAGGGCCACCTACGAGCAGTACTTC
TRBJ1-2 | TRBD1 | NA | TRBV9 | CASSTQGASGGYTF | TGTGCCAGCAGCACCCAGGGGGCGTCGGGGGGCTACACCTTC
TRBJ1-6 | NA | NA | TRBV18 | CASSPPSGGDNSPLHF | TGTGCCAGCTCACCACCTTCCGGGGGGGATAATTCACCCCTCCACTTT
TRBJ1-1 | NA | NA | TRBV6-2/TRBV6-3 | CASSSPGNPEAFF | TGTGCCAGCAGTTCTCCAGGGAATCCTGAAGCTTTCTTT